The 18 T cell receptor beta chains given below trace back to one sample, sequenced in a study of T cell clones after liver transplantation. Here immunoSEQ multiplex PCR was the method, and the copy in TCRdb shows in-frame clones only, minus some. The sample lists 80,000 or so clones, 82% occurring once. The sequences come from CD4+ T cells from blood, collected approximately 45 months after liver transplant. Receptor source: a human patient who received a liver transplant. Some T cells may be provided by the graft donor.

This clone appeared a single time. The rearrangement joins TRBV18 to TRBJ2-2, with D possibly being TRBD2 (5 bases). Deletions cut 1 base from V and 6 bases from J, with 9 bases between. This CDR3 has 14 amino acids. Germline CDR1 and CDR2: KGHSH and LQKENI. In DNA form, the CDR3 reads TGTGCCAGCTCACCACAGCTGGGAGCCGGGGAGCTGTTTTTT. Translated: CASSPQLGAGELFF.

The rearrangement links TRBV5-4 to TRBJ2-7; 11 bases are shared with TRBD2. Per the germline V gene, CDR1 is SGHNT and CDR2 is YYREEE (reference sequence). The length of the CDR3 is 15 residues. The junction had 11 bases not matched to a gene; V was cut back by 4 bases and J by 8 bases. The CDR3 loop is CASSLAGGWLVKQYF. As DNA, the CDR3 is TGTGCCAGCAGCCTAGCGGGAGGATGGCTGGTCAAGCAGTACTTC.

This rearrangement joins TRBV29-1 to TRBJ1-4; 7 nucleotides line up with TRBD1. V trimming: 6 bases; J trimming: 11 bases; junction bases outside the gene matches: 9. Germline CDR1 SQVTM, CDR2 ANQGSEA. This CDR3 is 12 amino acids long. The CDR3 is CSVQRIGGKLFF. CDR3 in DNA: TGCAGCGTCCAAAGGATAGGGGGCAAACTGTTTTTT.

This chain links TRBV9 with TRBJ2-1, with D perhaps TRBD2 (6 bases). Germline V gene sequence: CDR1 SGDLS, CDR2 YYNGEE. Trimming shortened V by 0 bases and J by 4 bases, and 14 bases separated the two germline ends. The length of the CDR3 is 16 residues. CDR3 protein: CASSVDGGARYNEQFF. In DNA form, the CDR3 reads TGTGCCAGCAGCGTAGATGGCGGGGCGAGATACAATGAGCAGTTCTTC. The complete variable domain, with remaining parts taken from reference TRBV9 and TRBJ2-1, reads DSGVTQTPKHLITATGQRVTLRCSPRSGDLSVYWYQQSLDQGLQFLIQYYNGEERAKGNILERFSAQQFPDLHSELNLSSLELGDSALYFCASSVDGGARYNEQFFGPGTRLTVL.

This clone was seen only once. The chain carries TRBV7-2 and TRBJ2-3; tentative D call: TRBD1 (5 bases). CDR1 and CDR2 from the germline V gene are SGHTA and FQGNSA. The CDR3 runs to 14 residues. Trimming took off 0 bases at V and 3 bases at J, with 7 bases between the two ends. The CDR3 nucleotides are TGTGCCAGCAGCTTAGCCAGGGATACAGATACGCAGTATTTT. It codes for CASSLARDTDTQYF. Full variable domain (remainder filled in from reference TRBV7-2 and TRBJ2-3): GAGVSQSPSNKVTEKGKDVELRCDPISGHTALYWYRQSLGQGLEFLIYFQGNSAPDKSGLPSDRFSAERTGGSVSTLTIQRTQQEDSAVYLCASSLARDTDTQYFGPGTRLTVL.

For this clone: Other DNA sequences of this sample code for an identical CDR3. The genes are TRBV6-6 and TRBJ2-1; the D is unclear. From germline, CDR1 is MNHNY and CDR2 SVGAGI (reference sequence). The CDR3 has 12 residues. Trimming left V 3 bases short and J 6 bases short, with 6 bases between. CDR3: CASSYSSNEQFF. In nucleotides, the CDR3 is TGTGCCAGCAGTTATTCGAGCAATGAGCAGTTCTTC.

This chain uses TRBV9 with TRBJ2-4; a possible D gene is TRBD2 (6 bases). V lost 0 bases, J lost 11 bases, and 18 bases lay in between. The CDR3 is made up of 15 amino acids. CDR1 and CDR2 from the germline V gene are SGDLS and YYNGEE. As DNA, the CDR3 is TGTGCCAGCAGCGTAGATTGGGGGAGGAGCACTGTTCAGTACTTC. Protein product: CASSVDWGRSTVQYF.

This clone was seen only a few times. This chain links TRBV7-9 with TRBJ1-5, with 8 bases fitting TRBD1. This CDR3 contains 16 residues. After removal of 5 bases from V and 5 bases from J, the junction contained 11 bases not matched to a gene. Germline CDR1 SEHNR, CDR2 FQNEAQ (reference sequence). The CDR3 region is CASSRDRSPQDQPQHF. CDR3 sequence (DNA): TGTGCCAGCAGCCGGGACAGGAGCCCACAAGATCAGCCCCAGCATTTT.

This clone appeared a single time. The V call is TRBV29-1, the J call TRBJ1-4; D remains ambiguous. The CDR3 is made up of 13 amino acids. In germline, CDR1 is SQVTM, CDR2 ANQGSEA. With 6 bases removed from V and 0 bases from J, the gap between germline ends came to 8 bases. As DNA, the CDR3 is TGCAGCGTCGGCCGAGCAACTAATGAAAAACTGTTTTTT. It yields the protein CSVGRATNEKLFF.

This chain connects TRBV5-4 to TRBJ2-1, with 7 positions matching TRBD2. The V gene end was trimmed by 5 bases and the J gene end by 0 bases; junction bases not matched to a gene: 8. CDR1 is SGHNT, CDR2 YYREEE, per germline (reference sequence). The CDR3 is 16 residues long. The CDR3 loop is CASRAIAGRSYNEQFF. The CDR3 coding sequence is TGTGCCAGCAGAGCAATAGCGGGTCGCTCCTACAATGAGCAGTTCTTC.

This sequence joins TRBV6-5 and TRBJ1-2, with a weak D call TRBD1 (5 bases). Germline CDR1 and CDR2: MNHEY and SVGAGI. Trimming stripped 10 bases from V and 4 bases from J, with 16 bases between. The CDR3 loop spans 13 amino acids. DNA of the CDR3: TGTGCCAACCGATTGGGGGGGACCTATGGCTACACCTTC. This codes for CANRLGGTYGYTF.

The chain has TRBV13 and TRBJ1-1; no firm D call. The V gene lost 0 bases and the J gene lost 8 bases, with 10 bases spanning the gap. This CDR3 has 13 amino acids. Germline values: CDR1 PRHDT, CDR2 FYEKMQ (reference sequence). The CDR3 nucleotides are TGTGCCAGCAGCTTAGGACAGATCAAAGAAGCTTTCTTT. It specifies CASSLGQIKEAFF.

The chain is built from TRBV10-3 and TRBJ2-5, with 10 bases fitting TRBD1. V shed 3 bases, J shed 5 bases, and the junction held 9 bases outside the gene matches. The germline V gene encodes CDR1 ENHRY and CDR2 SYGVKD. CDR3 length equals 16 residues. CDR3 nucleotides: TGTGCCATCAGTGACGGGCCCGGGACAGGGGATGAGACCCAGTACTTC. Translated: CAISDGPGTGDETQYF.

CDR3 protein: CASSLVGPGELFF. The CDR3 DNA follows: TGTGCCAGCAGCTTAGTAGGTCCCGGGGAGCTGTTTTTT. This chain joins TRBV7-9 and TRBJ2-2; D remains unclear. Deletions cut 1 base from V and 6 bases from J, with 6 bases between. The CDR3 sequence is 13 residues long. Germline V gene lookup returns CDR1 SEHNR and CDR2 FQNEAQ (reference sequence). Combining the CDR3 with reference TRBV7-9 and TRBJ2-2 gives the whole variable domain DTGVSQNPRHKITKRGQNVTFRCDPISEHNRLYWYRQTLGQGPEFLTYFQNEAQLEKSRLLSDRFSAERPKGSFSTLEIQRTEQGDSAMYLCASSLVGPGELFFGEGSRLTVL.

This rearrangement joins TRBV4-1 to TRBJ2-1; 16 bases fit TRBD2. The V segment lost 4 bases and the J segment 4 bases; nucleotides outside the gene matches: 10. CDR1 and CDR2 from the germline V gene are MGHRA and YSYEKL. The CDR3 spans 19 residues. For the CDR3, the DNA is TGCGCCAGCAGCCGGGGACTAGCGGGAGGGTCCTCCCCTTACAATGAGCAGTTCTTC. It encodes CASSRGLAGGSSPYNEQFF.

The CDR3 region has the DNA TGTGCCAGTAAAAGGACTAGCGGGAAAGGTTGGGTCGGGGAGCTGTTTTTT. Residues: CASKRTSGKGWVGELFF. This chain joins TRBV19 and TRBJ2-2; TRBD2 matches 12 bases. There are 17 residues in the CDR3. Per germline, CDR1 LNHDA and CDR2 SQIVND (reference sequence). V was clipped by 7 bases and J by 7 bases; unmatched bases: 13. Complete variable domain (other parts from reference TRBV19 and TRBJ2-2): DGGITQSPKYLFRKEGQNVTLSCEQNLNHDAMYWYRQDPGQGLRLIYYSQIVNDFQKGDIAEGYSVSREKKESFPLTVTSAQKNPTAFYLCASKRTSGKGWVGELFFGEGSRLTVL.

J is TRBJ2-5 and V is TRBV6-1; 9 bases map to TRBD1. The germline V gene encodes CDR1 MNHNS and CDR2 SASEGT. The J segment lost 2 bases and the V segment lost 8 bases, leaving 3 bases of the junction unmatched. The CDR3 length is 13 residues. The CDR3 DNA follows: TGTGCCAGCTCCGGGACAGGGCAAGAGACCCAGTACTTC. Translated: CASSGTGQETQYF.

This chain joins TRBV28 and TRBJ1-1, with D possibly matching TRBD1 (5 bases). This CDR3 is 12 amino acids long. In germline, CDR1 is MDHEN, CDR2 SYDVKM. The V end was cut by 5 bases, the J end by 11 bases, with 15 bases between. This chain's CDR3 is CASSLKWGWAFF. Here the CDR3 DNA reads TGTGCCAGCAGTCTGAAGTGGGGGTGGGCTTTCTTT.